This T cell receptor (beta chain) is drawn from a study of T cell responses to AZD1222 COVID-19 vaccine. Whole-study findings and limits: Nearly half of the spike-specific TCRs reportedly recognize variant regions that carry no mutations. Sampled repertoires all dated from after the peak T cell response. Most donors were white British, females outnumbered males, and clonal diversity was possibly underestimated.

With respect to this clone: Its antigen is currently unknown.

CDR1 LGHDT and CDR2 YNNKEL come from the germline V gene (reference sequence). CDR3 length equals 13 residues. The V gene lost 7 bases and the J gene lost 7 bases, with 16 bases spanning the gap. The protocol was immunoSEQ multiplex PCR, while the TCRdb copy is restricted to in-frame clones and leaves out a portion. The data show 75,000 to 95,000 clones, 70% to 90% seen once. This chain connects TRBV3-1 (or the pseudogene TRBV3-2) to TRBJ2-5; D is uncertain. This TCR was sampled from an adult in good health. The sequencing here drew on peripheral blood, taken on day 0 of AZD1222 vaccination. As DNA, the CDR3 is TGTGCCAGCACCACCTCCTTGCCCGGGACCCAGTACTTC. It is translated as CASTTSLPGTQYF.